These 21 T cell receptor beta chains were sequenced from one sample in a study of shared clonotypes between healthy human individuals. Using immunoSEQ multiplex PCR, the repertoire was profiled, and TCRdb retains in-frame clones only, with some absent. The sample shows roughly 1,100,000 clones, 65% to 75% of them seen only once. The specimen sequenced was memory CD4+ T cells sorted from blood. The subset here: CD45RA-negative fraction. Every receptor here comes from a man younger than 35 in good health.

As regards this clone: A much larger clone differs from this one at a single base, so this may be a read error. The chain couples TRBV7-3 to TRBJ1-1; TRBD1 matches 7 bases. Trimming cost V 5 bases and J 1 base; bases outside gene matches: 4. CDR3 length: 14 residues. From germline, CDR1 is SGHTA and CDR2 FQGTGA. This chain's CDR3 is CASSPRQGNTEAFF. DNA for the CDR3: TGTGCCAGCAGCCCCCGACAGGGGAACACTGAAGCTTTCTTT.

The V and J genes are TRBV29-1 and TRBJ2-1; maybe TRBD1 (7 bases). CDR1 is SQVTM and CDR2 is ANQGSEA in the germline V gene. The V end was cut by 6 bases, the J end by 6 bases, with 21 bases between. The CDR3 runs to 15 residues. The CDR3 DNA reads as TGCAGCGTAGCCTCAGGGGGTACCGGGGGCAATGAGCAGTTCTTC. Translating it yields CSVASGGTGGNEQFF.

The gene calls are TRBV10-3 and TRBJ2-5; weak D call: TRBD2 (5 bases). The DNA end is more similar to TRBJ2-7, so the J call may be wrong. Germline V CDR1 and CDR2: ENHRY, SYGVKD. The CDR3 is 12 amino acids. This CDR3 is CAISDGIYEQYF. The CDR3 nucleotides read TGTGCCATCAGTGACGGGATCTACGAGCAGTACTTC.

This clone has just a few counts. The rearrangement links TRBV19 to TRBJ1-6; the D is unclear. This CDR3 comprises 13 residues. V shed 7 bases and J shed 8 bases, with 12 bases lying between them. CDR1 and CDR2 (germline): LNHDA, SQIVND (reference sequence). The CDR3 reads CASNEAGDSPLHF. The CDR3 nucleotides are TGTGCCAGTAATGAGGCAGGCGATTCACCCCTCCACTTT. Full variable domain (outside the CDR3, taken from reference TRBV19 and TRBJ1-6): DGGITQSPKYLFRKEGQNVTLSCEQNLNHDAMYWYRQDPGQGLRLIYYSQIVNDFQKGDIAEGYSVSREKKESFPLTVTSAQKNPTAFYLCASNEAGDSPLHFGNGTRLTVT.

This clone came up a few times. The rearrangement links TRBV7-9 to TRBJ2-7, with 7 bases matching TRBD1. The germline gives CDR1 SEHNR, CDR2 FQNEAQ (reference sequence). CDR3 length: 16 residues. Losses at the gene ends were 4 bases for V and 3 bases for J; bases not matched to a gene: 12. The CDR3 region has the DNA TGTGCCAGCAGCTCTTTTTATACAGGGGAAAACTACGAGCAGTACTTC. The encoded protein is CASSSFYTGENYEQYF. The whole variable domain, filled in from reference TRBV7-9 and TRBJ2-7, reads DTGVSQNPRHKITKRGQNVTFRCDPISEHNRLYWYRQTLGQGPEFLTYFQNEAQLEKSRLLSDRFSAERPKGSFSTLEIQRTEQGDSAMYLCASSSFYTGENYEQYFGPGTRLTVT.

The CDR3 coding sequence is TGCGCCAGCAGCTTGAGAGGGGTAGGAGATACGCAGTATTTT. This translates into CASSLRGVGDTQYF. The chain couples TRBV5-1 to TRBJ2-3; D may be TRBD1 or TRBD2 (5 bases each). V lost 1 base and J lost 5, with 11 bases in between. This CDR3 has 14 amino acids. CDR1 and CDR2 from the germline V gene are SGHRS and YFSETQ.

Note on this clone: The junction differs from germline at one of its ends, possibly a read error. The rearrangement links TRBV7-2 to TRBJ2-3; 13 bases line up with TRBD2. CDR3 length: 13 amino acids. Germline values: CDR1 SGHTA, CDR2 FQGNSA. CDR3: CASSLQPGLAGHF. Written as DNA, the CDR3 is TGTGCCAGCAGCTTGCAACCGGGACTAGCGGGACATTTT.

Remarks on this clone: The same CDR3 arises from other DNA sequences in this sample as well. The chain links TRBV5-1 to TRBJ2-1; weak D call: TRBD2 (6 bases). Germline values: CDR1 SGHRS, CDR2 YFSETQ. The V and J ends lost 0 bases and 7 bases respectively, with 11 bases between them. This CDR3 region has 14 residues. The CDR3 region is CASSLVAGSNEQFF. DNA of the CDR3: TGCGCCAGCAGCTTGGTTGCGGGGTCGAATGAGCAGTTCTTC.

CDR3 protein: CASTSGSIVQFF. CDR3 DNA sequence: TGTGCCAGCACTAGCGGGAGTATAGTGCAGTTCTTC. This sequence joins TRBV2 and TRBJ2-1; 10 positions match TRBD2. The ends lost 7 bases at V and 12 bases at J; junction bases unmatched: 6. This CDR3 has 12 amino acids. Per germline, CDR1 SNHLY and CDR2 FYNNEI.

This clone was detected once. The chain carries TRBV6-1 and TRBJ1-6; TRBD1 might be the D (5 bases). CDR1 and CDR2 (germline): MNHNS, SASEGT. This CDR3 contains 14 residues. The V and J ends lost 4 bases and 8 bases respectively, with 12 bases between them. The CDR3 DNA follows: TGTGCCAGCAGTGCGTTGGGGGATGATTCACCCCTCCACTTT. Translating gives CASSALGDDSPLHF.

This chain joins TRBV19 and TRBJ2-1, with D unresolved. CDR1 is LNHDA, CDR2 SQIVND, per germline (reference sequence). The CDR3 length is 14 residues. V dropped 7 bases and J dropped 4 bases, with 14 bases sitting between them. CDR3 amino acids: CASTRTQLYNEQFF. The CDR3 DNA sequence: TGTGCCAGTACGCGGACGCAGCTATACAATGAGCAGTTCTTC.

This clone was picked up a small number of times. The sample carries other DNA sequences with the same CDR3. The chain employs TRBV9 and TRBJ1-5, with D possibly TRBD1 on 5 matching bases. Germline-derived CDR1 and CDR2 are SGDLS and YYNGEE. V lost 0 bases, J lost 5 bases, and 9 bases lay in between. The CDR3 has 14 residues. CDR3 sequence (DNA): TGTGCCAGCAGCGTAGGAGGGGCCCATCAGCCCCAGCATTTT. It codes for CASSVGGAHQPQHF.

The V gene is TRBV7-2, the J gene TRBJ2-7; D may match TRBD1 or TRBD2 (7 bases each). CDR1 and CDR2 (germline): SGHTA, FQGNSA. V was shortened by 3 bases and J by 6 bases, with 18 bases between the two germline ends. There are 15 residues in the CDR3. This CDR3 reads CASSLAGGALIEQYF. The CDR3 bases are TGTGCCAGCAGCTTGGCAGGGGGGGCGCTTATCGAGCAGTACTTC.

This clone was seen only once. V is TRBV21-1 and J is TRBJ2-1; TRBD1, the table's D call, was not compared with the DNA. TRBV21-1 is an annotated pseudogene. The CDR3 loop spans 13 amino acids. The CDR3 protein is CASSNGRGNEQFF. The CDR3 nucleotides read TGTGCCAGCAGCAACGGAAGGGGCAATGAGCAGTTCTTC.

The rearrangement uses TRBV7-2 and TRBJ2-2; D may be TRBD1 (6 bases). Germline assignment: CDR1 SGHTA and CDR2 FQGNSA. CDR3 length equals 17 residues. Deletions cut 4 bases from V and 0 bases from J, with 15 bases between. The CDR3 DNA sequence: TGTGCCAGCAGCTACCAGACCCAGGGGACGAACACCGGGGAGCTGTTTTTT. Its protein product is CASSYQTQGTNTGELFF.

This clone was observed a handful of times. The J gene is TRBJ2-1, the V gene TRBV6-5; 10 nucleotides align to TRBD2. Germline lookup yields CDR1 MNHEY and CDR2 SVGAGI. The CDR3 has 14 residues. V lost 8 bases and J lost 8; bases outside the gene matches: 9. CDR3 sequence: CASADGTSVYEQFF. DNA of the CDR3: TGTGCCAGCGCAGACGGGACTAGCGTATATGAGCAGTTCTTC.

V gene TRBV5-4 combines with J gene TRBJ1-2; no firm D call. The CDR3 runs to 13 residues. The ends were cut back, 3 bases at V and 5 bases at J, with 11 bases in the middle. CDR1 is SGHNT, CDR2 YYREEE, per germline (reference sequence). The CDR3 here is CASSSPEPYGYTF. CDR3 in DNA: TGTGCCAGCAGCTCTCCTGAACCTTATGGCTACACCTTC.

This chain joins TRBV25-1 and TRBJ2-1, with D possibly being TRBD2 (6 bases). Germline loops: CDR1 MGHDK, CDR2 SYGVNS. V lost 4 bases, J lost 7 bases, and 20 bases lay in between. The CDR3 runs 16 residues. The CDR3 DNA follows: TGTGCCAGCAGTGGTCGAGGGGCGGGGTTAGGGAATGAGCAGTTCTTC. Translating it yields CASSGRGAGLGNEQFF. The variable domain in full, with the rest retrieved from reference TRBV25-1 and TRBJ2-1, is EADIYQTPRYLVIGTGKKITLECSQTMGHDKMYWYQQDPGMELHLIHYSYGVNSTEKGDLSSESTVSRIRTEHFPLTLESARPSHTSQYLCASSGRGAGLGNEQFFGPGTRLTVL.

V usage is TRBV27 and J usage is TRBJ2-6; perhaps TRBD1 as D (5 bases). V dropped 2 bases and J dropped 0 bases, with 17 bases sitting between them. The germline gives CDR1 MNHEY, CDR2 SMNVEV (reference sequence). The CDR3 totals 19 residues. CDR3 sequence: CASSLPTHRTDSGANVLTF. For the CDR3, the DNA is TGTGCCAGCAGTTTACCCACACACAGGACCGACTCTGGGGCCAACGTCCTGACTTTC. Full variable domain (remainder filled in from reference TRBV27 and TRBJ2-6): EAQVTQNPRYLITVTGKKLTVTCSQNMNHEYMSWYRQDPGLGLRQIYYSMNVEVTDKGDVPEGYKVSRKEKRNFPLILESPSPNQTSLYFCASSLPTHRTDSGANVLTFGAGSRLTVL.

This chain connects TRBV4-3 to TRBJ2-2; D is unclear. The germline CDR1 and CDR2 sequences are LGHNA and YSLEER. This CDR3 comprises 15 residues. V was pared by 0 bases and J by 5 bases, with 10 bases between. The CDR3 spells CASSQEDQKTGELFF. For the CDR3, the DNA is TGCGCCAGCAGCCAAGAGGACCAAAAGACCGGGGAGCTGTTTTTT.

The rearrangement links TRBV9 to TRBJ2-1, with D hard to call. This CDR3 contains 14 residues. The germline CDR1 and CDR2 sequences are SGDLS and YYNGEE. The V and J ends lost 3 bases and 6 bases respectively, with 13 bases between them. The CDR3 sequence is CASSALSVGNEQFF. In DNA, the CDR3 is TGTGCCAGCAGCGCTCTAAGCGTGGGCAATGAGCAGTTCTTC.